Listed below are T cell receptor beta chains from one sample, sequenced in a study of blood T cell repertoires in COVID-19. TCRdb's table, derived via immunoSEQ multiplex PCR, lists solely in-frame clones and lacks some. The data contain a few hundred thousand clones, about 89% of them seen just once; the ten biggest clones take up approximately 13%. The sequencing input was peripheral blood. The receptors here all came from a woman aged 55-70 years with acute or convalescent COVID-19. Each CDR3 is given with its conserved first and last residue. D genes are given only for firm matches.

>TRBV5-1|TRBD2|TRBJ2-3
CASSPRGAGGTDTQYF
TGCGCCAGCAGCCCCCGTGGAGCGGGAGGAACAGATACGCAGTATTTT
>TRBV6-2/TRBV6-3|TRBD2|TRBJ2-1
CASSAGRADYNEQFF
TGTGCCAGCAGTGCGGGGAGGGCTGACTACAATGAGCAGTTCTTC
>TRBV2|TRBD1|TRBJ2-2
CASRWTGGPTGELFF
TGTGCCAGCAGGTGGACAGGGGGCCCCACCGGGGAGCTGTTTTTT
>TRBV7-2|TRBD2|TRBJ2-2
CASSLSGLAATGELFF
TGTGCCAGCAGCTTATCCGGACTAGCAGCTACCGGGGAGCTGTTTTTT
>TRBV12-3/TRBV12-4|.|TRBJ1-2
CASSLLGLNGYTF
TGTGCCAGCAGTTTATTGGGACTTAATGGCTACACCTTC
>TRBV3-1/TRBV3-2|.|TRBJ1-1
CASSQVPGMNTEAFF
TGTGCCAGCAGCCAAGTACCGGGTATGAACACTGAAGCTTTCTTT
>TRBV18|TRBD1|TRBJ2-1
CASSPLTGTGSSEQFF
TGTGCCAGCTCACCGTTAACCGGGACAGGGTCGAGTGAGCAGTTCTTC
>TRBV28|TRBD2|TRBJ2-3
CASLLAGSTDTQYF
TGTGCCAGCTTACTAGCGGGAAGCACAGATACGCAGTATTTT
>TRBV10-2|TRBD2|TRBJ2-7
CASSEPAGGSYEQYF
TGCGCCAGCAGTGAACCAGCGGGGGGCTCCTACGAGCAGTACTTC
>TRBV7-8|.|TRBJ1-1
CASSLRTDGDTEAFF
TGTGCCAGCAGCTTACGGACAGACGGGGACACTGAAGCTTTCTTT
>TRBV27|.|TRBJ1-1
CASSLSGTEAFF
TGTGCCAGCAGTTTAAGCGGCACTGAAGCTTTCTTT
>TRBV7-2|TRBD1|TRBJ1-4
CASSAPGRGLGKLFF
TGTGCCAGCAGCGCCCCCGGCAGGGGGCTTGGGAAACTGTTTTTT
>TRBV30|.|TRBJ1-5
CAWSQDSNQPQHF
TGTGCCTGGAGTCAGGATAGCAATCAGCCCCAGCATTTT
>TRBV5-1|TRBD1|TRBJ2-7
CASSDSGQGSYEQYF
TGCGCCAGCAGCGATTCCGGACAGGGGTCCTACGAGCAGTACTTC
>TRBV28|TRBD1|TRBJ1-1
CASTTIGQGVHTEAFF
TGTGCCAGCACAACCATCGGACAGGGGGTACACACTGAAGCTTTCTTT